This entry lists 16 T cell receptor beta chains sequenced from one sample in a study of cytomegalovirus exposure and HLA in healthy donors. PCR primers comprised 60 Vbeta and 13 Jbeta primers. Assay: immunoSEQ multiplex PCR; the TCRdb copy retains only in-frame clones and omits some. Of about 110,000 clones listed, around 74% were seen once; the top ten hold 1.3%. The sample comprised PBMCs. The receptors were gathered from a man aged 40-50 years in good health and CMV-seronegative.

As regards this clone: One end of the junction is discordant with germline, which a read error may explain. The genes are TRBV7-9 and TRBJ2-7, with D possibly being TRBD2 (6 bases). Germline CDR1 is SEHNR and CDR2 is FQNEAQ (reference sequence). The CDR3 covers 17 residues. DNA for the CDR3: TGTTCCAGCAGCACAAATTCACTCCGGGACTCAGGCTACGAGCAGTACTTC. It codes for CSSSTNSLRDSGYEQYF.

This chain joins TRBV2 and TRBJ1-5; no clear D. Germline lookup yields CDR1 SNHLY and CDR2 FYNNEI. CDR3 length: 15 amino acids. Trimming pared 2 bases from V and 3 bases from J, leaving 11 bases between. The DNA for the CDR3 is TGTGCCAGCAGTGAATTTGGGCGGGACAATCAGCCCCAGCATTTT. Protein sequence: CASSEFGRDNQPQHF.

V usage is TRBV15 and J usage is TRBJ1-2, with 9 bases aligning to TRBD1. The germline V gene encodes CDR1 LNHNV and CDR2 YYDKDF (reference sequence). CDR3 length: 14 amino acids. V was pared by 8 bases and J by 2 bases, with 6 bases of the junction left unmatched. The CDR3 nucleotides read TGTGCCACCGAGGGGACAGGGCGCAACTATGGCTACACCTTC. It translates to CATEGTGRNYGYTF.

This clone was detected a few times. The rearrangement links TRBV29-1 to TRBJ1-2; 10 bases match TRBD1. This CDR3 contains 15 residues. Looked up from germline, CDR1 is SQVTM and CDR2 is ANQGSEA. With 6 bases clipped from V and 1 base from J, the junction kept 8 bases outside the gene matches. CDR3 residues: CSVTGTGDFNYGYTF. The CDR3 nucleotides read TGCAGCGTGACCGGGACAGGGGATTTTAACTATGGCTACACCTTC.

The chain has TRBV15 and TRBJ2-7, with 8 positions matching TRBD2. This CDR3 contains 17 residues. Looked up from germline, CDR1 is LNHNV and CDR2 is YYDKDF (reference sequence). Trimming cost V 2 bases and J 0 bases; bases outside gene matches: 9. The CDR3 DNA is TGTGCCACCAGCAGATTGGGGGAGCGGGGGTCCTCCTACGAGCAGTACTTC. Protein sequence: CATSRLGERGSSYEQYF. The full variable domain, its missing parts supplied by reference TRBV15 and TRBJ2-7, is DAMVIQNPRYQVTQFGKPVTLSCSQTLNHNVMYWYQQKSSQAPKLLFHYYDKDFNNEADTPDNFQSRRPNTSFCFLDIRSPGLGDTAMYLCATSRLGERGSSYEQYFGPGTRLTVT.

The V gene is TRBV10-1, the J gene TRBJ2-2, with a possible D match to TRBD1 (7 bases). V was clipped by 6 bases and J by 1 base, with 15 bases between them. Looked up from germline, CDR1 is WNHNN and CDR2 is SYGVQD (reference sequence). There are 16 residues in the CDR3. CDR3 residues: CASRRERTGNTGELFF. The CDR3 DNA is TGCGCCAGCAGGCGGGAAAGGACAGGGAACACCGGGGAGCTGTTTTTT.

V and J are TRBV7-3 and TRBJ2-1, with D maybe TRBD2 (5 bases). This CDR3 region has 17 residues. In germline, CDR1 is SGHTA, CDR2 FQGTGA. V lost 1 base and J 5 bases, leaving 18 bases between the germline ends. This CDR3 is CASSLRGVPLGDNEQFF. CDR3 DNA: TGTGCCAGCAGCTTAAGGGGAGTTCCGCTCGGGGACAATGAGCAGTTCTTC.

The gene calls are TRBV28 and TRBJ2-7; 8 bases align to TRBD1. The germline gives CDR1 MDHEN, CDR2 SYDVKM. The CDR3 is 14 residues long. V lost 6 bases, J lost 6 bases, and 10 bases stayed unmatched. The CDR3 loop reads CASSTLTGVREQYF. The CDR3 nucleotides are TGTGCCAGCAGCACCCTGACAGGGGTCCGCGAGCAGTACTTC.

CDR3 nucleotides: TGTGCTAGTGGTTCCGGGACAGAGCTTCAAAATGAAAAACTGTTTTTT. Translation: CASGSGTELQNEKLFF. This chain uses TRBV12-5 with TRBJ1-4; 7 bases match TRBD1. Looked up from germline, CDR1 is LGHNT and CDR2 is FRNRAP. V lost 4 bases to trimming and J lost 5 bases; unmatched junction nucleotides: 10. This CDR3 has 16 amino acids.

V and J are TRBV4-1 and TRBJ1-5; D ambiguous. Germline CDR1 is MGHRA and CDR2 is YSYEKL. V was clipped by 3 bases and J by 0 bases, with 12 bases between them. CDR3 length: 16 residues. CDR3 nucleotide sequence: TGCGCCAGCAGCCAGGATGCAGGTTATAGCAATCAGCCCCAGCATTTT. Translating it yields CASSQDAGYSNQPQHF.

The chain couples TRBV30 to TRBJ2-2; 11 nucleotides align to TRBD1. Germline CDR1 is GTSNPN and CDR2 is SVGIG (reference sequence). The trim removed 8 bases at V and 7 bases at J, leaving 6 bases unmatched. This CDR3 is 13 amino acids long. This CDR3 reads CATGQGEVGELFF. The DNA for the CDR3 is TGTGCCACGGGACAGGGGGAGGTCGGGGAGCTGTTTTTT.

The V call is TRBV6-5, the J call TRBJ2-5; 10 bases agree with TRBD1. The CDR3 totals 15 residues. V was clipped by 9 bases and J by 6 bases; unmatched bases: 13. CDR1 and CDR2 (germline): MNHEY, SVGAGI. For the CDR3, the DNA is TGTGCCAGTTACCGAATCCGGGACAGGGGAAAGACCCAGTACTTC. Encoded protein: CASYRIRDRGKTQYF.

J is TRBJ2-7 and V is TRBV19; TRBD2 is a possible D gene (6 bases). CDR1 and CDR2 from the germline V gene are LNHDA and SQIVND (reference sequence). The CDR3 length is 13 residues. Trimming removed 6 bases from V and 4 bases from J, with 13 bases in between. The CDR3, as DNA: TGTGCCAGTAGCCCGGAGGGCCTGTACGAGCAGTACTTC. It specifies CASSPEGLYEQYF.

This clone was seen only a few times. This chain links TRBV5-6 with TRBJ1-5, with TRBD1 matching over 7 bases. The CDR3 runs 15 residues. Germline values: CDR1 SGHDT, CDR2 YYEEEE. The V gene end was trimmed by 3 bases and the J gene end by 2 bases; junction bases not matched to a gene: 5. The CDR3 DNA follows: TGTGCCAGCAGCTCAGGACAGGTTGGCAATCAGCCCCAGCATTTT. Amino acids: CASSSGQVGNQPQHF. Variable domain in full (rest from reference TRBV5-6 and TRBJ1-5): DAGVTQSPTHLIKTRGQQVTLRCSPKSGHDTVSWYQQALGQGPQFIFQYYEEEERQRGNFPDRFSGHQFPNYSSELNVNALLLGDSALYLCASSSGQVGNQPQHFGDGTRLSIL.

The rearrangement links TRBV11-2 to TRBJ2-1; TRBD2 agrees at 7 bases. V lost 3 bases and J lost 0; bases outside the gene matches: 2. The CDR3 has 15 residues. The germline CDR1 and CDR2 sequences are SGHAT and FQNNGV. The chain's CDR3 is CASSFRDYSYNEQFF. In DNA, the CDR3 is TGTGCCAGCAGCTTCCGGGACTACTCCTACAATGAGCAGTTCTTC.

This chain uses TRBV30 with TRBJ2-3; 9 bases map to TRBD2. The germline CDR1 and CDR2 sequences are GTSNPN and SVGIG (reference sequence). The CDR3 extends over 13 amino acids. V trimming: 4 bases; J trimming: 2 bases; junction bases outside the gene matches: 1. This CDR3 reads CAWTSGTTDTQYF. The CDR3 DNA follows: TGTGCCTGGACTAGCGGGACCACAGATACGCAGTATTTT.